This T cell receptor (beta chain) was obtained from a study of CXCR3-negative and CXCR3-positive naive CD8 T cells (dated by TCRdb to between 2019 and 2020). In terms of the full investigation: In total, approximately 150 million TRB reads were obtained, corresponding to roughly 1.5 +/- 0.3 million reads per library. Diversity and physicochemical repertoire analyses covered under twelve donors pooled from two independent experiments. For the TRBV-TRBJ cluster analysis, the naive subsets came from 5 donors, while the memory cells came from 3 donors. Overall study outcomes, separate from this receptor: Because surface CD5, which is linked to self-reactivity in mice, was comparable between the naive subsets, TCR interaction strength was also inferred from the physicochemical properties of TRB CDR3s. Repertoire diversity was comparably high in both naive subsets but much lower in memory CD8+ T cells. Similar TRBV-TRBJ usage was shown by naive CXCR3-negative and CXCR3-positive cells from the same donor, whereas distinct patterns were shown by memory cells. CXCR3 expression partially decreased after cryopreservation, so most assays used freshly isolated PBMCs. TRB CDR3s from CXCR3-positive naive cells showed higher hydrophobicity (lower Kidera factor 4), lower energy, and higher strength and volume indices than CXCR3-negative naive cells.

For every CD8+ T cell subset, over 250,000 cells were flow-sorted straight into RLT lysis buffer, and each subset was sorted in triplicate. To exclude memory contaminants, naive CD8+ T cells were stringently defined as CD45RO-CCR7+CD27+CD95-. Peripheral blood mononuclear cells were isolated from buffy coats using standard density gradient centrifugation. Naive CXCR3-negative and CXCR3-positive CD8+ T cells were flow-sorted on a FACSAria III. An RNeasy Mini Kit was used to extract total RNA from the sorted cells. The sequencing machine was a NextSeq 550. The Human TCR Profiling Kit (MiLaboratory) was used to make UMI-labeled 5' RACE TRB cDNA libraries. cDNA synthesis used the entire amount of extracted RNA, and PCR amplification then used the entire amount of cDNA produced. Libraries were prepared in parallel with an identical number of PCR cycles. Concerning the study's data processing: About 50,000 +/- 9,200 unique UMI-labeled TRB cDNA molecules per library were extracted with MIGEC and MiXCR, with at least two reads per UMI required. Each library averaged about 40,000 +/- 10,000 functional in-frame TRB CDR3 nucleotide clonotypes without stop codons. After each sample was downsampled to 5000 UMI-labeled TRB molecules, VDJtools was used to calculate diversity metrics such as normalized Shannon-Wiener and Chao1. VDJtools computed clonotype-size-weighted physicochemical properties of the central five CDR3 residues: interaction energy, strength, volume and Kidera factor 4. Reprocessed by TCRdb, the reads give a single entry per CDR3 protein sequence, without DNA. TCRdb's processing, not the study's, gives the V and J calls here. For this sample, the table gives about 89,000 distinct CDR3 sequences. Less than 0.6% of the sample is held by the ten biggest clonotypes.

The CDR3 has 13 amino acids, counting the end cysteine and phenylalanine. No nucleotide data were recorded. From a lookup of the germline V gene (reference sequence), CDR1 and CDR2 are DFQATT and SNEGSKA. A remark on this clonotype: No antigen is known for it.

This receptor was taken from a human donor in good health. Some clones in this sample may be carry-over from other donors' samples. The receptor chain draws on TRBV20-1 and TRBJ2-4; checking the TCRdb D call of TRBD1 is not possible without DNA. Material: naive CXCR3+ CD8+ T cells from blood. The cell subset or site label here, explained by the study, means: CD45RO-CCR7+CD27+CD95- naive CD8+ T cells expressing CXCR3 (TNR3+). The CDR3 reads as follows: CSAVDRGLDIQYF.